These 26 T cell receptor beta chains came from one sample sequenced in a study of CD8 T cells in ankylosing spondylitis. One entry per CDR3 protein results from TCRdb running MiXCR on the 5' RACE reads. The repertoire holds fewer than 200,000 distinct CDR3 sequences, with 15% to 20% as singletons. The sequencing sample was made of blood, either unsorted or a sorted T cell fraction (not recorded which). The receptor source for this set is a male donor between 5 and 35 years old with ankylosing spondylitis or in good health (not recorded which).

This clonotype came up many times. The genes are TRBV24-1 and TRBJ2-4, with D possibly being TRBD2 (5 bases). The CDR3 is 12 residues long. The V end was cut by 6 bases, the J end by 7 bases, with 9 bases between. The germline V gene encodes CDR1 KGHDR and CDR2 SFDVKD. The CDR3 DNA reads as TGTGCCACCAGTTCTCCGGGGAACATTCAGTACTTC. Protein sequence: CATSSPGNIQYF.

CDR3 loop: CASSLDPVLTRYSEETQYF. As DNA, the CDR3 is TGTGCCAGCAGCTTAGACCCCGTGCTTACAAGGTATAGCGAAGAGACCCAGTACTTC. This chain connects TRBV11-3 to TRBJ2-5, with a weak D call TRBD2 (5 bases). Germline V gene lookup returns CDR1 SGHNT and CDR2 YENEEA. CDR3 length: 19 amino acids. Between the trimmed V and J ends, which lost 0 bases and 3 bases, there was a span of 23 bases.

The chain combines TRBV7-2 with TRBJ1-5; D is undetermined. V lost 7 bases, J lost 9 bases, and 13 bases lay in between. Germline V gives CDR1 SGHTA, CDR2 FQGNSA. CDR3 length equals 12 residues. The CDR3: CASTEEGGPQHF. The CDR3 DNA reads as TGTGCCAGCACCGAGGAGGGCGGGCCCCAGCATTTT.

The sample holds many counts of this clonotype. V is TRBV12-3 or TRBV12-4 and J is TRBJ2-5; 12 positions agree with TRBD2. CDR3 length: 16 residues. V shed 6 bases, J shed 7 bases, and the junction held 12 bases outside the gene matches. CDR3 region: CASSPLAGGLGGTQYF. The CDR3 DNA sequence: TGTGCCAGCAGCCCACTAGCGGGAGGCCTCGGGGGGACCCAGTACTTC.

The chain carries TRBV5-1 and TRBJ1-2; no definite D call. The CDR3 length is 15 residues. Per germline, CDR1 SGHRS and CDR2 YFSETQ. Between the trimmed V and J ends, which lost 0 bases and 5 bases, there was a span of 14 bases. The DNA of the CDR3 is TGCGCCAGCAGCTTGGTGGAGGGATTGGTGTATGGCTACACCTTC. It specifies CASSLVEGLVYGYTF.

The sample holds many counts of this clonotype. The chain employs TRBV3-1 and TRBJ2-2; D is unclear. Trimming removed 1 base from V and 3 bases from J, with 3 bases in between. CDR3 size: 13 residues. Germline CDR1 is LGHDT and CDR2 is YNNKEL (reference sequence). The CDR3 loop reads CASSQAYTGELFF. In DNA, the CDR3 is TGTGCCAGCAGCCAAGCATACACCGGGGAGCTGTTTTTT.

The rearrangement links TRBV3-1 to TRBJ2-1, with 8 bases that match TRBD2. J gave up 5 bases and V 2 bases, and 5 bases lay outside the gene matches. There are 15 residues in the CDR3. Germline V lookup: CDR1 LGHDT, CDR2 YNNKEL (reference sequence). The CDR3 DNA reads as TGTGCCAGCAGCCAATGGGAGCGGGGGAACAATGAGCAGTTCTTC. It translates to CASSQWERGNNEQFF.

This clonotype has a handful of counts. The chain employs TRBV10-3 and TRBJ2-1, with a tentative D call TRBD2 (6 bases). CDR3 length: 14 residues. Trimming pared 6 bases from V and 7 bases from J, leaving 16 bases between. The V gene's germline CDR1 is ENHRY and CDR2 SYGVKD. The CDR3 here is CAISPGSSGNEQFF. The CDR3, as DNA: TGTGCCATCAGCCCCGGGAGTTCTGGTAATGAGCAGTTCTTC.

At least ten counts were recorded for this clonotype. J is TRBJ1-1 and V is TRBV5-1; D might be TRBD1 (5 bases). The germline V gene encodes CDR1 SGHRS and CDR2 YFSETQ. This CDR3 comprises 15 residues. Trimming removed 0 bases from V and 3 bases from J, with 12 bases in between. CDR3 sequence (DNA): TGCGCCAGCAGCTTGGAACCGGGGCGAGACACTGAAGCTTTCTTT. Translation: CASSLEPGRDTEAFF.

This clonotype has ten or more counts. This rearrangement joins TRBV7-9 to TRBJ2-3; 14 bases line up with TRBD2. In germline, CDR1 is SEHNR, CDR2 FQNEAQ (reference sequence). The CDR3 runs 20 residues. V was pared by 5 bases and J by 7 bases, with 20 bases of the junction left unmatched. The CDR3 loop is CASSGQGLAGASGNVNTQYF. The CDR3 region has the DNA TGTGCCAGCAGCGGACAGGGACTAGCGGGAGCCAGCGGGAATGTTAATACGCAGTATTTT.

This clonotype was observed at least ten times. At one of its ends the junction is not consistent with the germline gene, which may arise from a read error. The chain recombines TRBV5-1 with TRBJ2-1; D may match TRBD1 or TRBD2 (5 bases each). This CDR3 is 15 amino acids long. Germline assignment: CDR1 SGHRS and CDR2 YFSETQ. CDR3 nucleotide sequence: TGCGCCAACAGCTTGGGGGACGGGCTTTACAATGAGCAGTTCTTC. It specifies CANSLGDGLYNEQFF.

This clonotype was picked up a small number of times. The rearrangement uses TRBV6-6 and TRBJ1-5; 7 positions agree with TRBD1. V shed 5 bases, J shed 5 bases, and the junction held 12 bases outside the gene matches. In germline, CDR1 is MNHNY, CDR2 SVGAGI (reference sequence). The CDR3 loop spans 16 amino acids. The CDR3 reads CASSTRQGTADQPQHF. In nucleotides, the CDR3 is TGTGCCAGCAGTACCCGACAGGGAACAGCGGATCAGCCCCAGCATTTT.

This clonotype occurred many times. The chain carries TRBV7-2 and TRBJ2-7; D not resolved. With 1 base removed from V and 4 bases from J, the gap between germline ends came to 29 bases. Germline CDR1 and CDR2: SGHTA and FQGNSA. This CDR3 region has 20 residues. In DNA, the CDR3 is TGTGCCAGCAGCTTAGTTGTTTTCGAGCGATGGATGAGTGATCGATACGAGCAGTACTTC. It specifies CASSLVVFERWMSDRYEQYF.

V usage is TRBV20-1 and J usage is TRBJ2-1; 8 bases align to TRBD2. CDR3 length equals 14 residues. Germline V CDR1 and CDR2: DFQATT, SNEGSKA (reference sequence). J gave up 4 bases and V 5 bases, and 7 bases lay outside the gene matches. The CDR3 bases are TGCAGTGCTGGAAAGAGCGGGAGTTACAATGAGCAGTTCTTC. It yields the protein CSAGKSGSYNEQFF.

This clonotype was recorded many times. The V and J genes are TRBV7-9 and TRBJ2-7; no clear D. The CDR3 has 12 residues. CDR1 is SEHNR and CDR2 is FQNEAQ in the germline V gene (reference sequence). The germline V and J ends were trimmed by 3 bases and 3 bases, with 6 bases remaining between them. The CDR3 region is CASSLTIYEQYV. The CDR3 DNA sequence: TGTGCCAGCAGCTTGACAATCTACGAGCAGTACGTC.

The rearrangement links TRBV29-1 to TRBJ1-2, with D hard to call. Trimming removed 1 base at V and 2 bases at J, with 2 bases between. Looked up from germline, CDR1 is SQVTM and CDR2 is ANQGSEA. The CDR3 totals 11 residues. The DNA for the CDR3 is TGCAGCGTTGAAGGGAACTATGGCTACACCTTC. Its protein is CSVEGNYGYTF.

The genes are TRBV29-1 and TRBJ2-2; a weak D match, TRBD1 (5 bases). Germline CDR1 reads SQVTM; CDR2 reads ANQGSEA. V gave up 5 bases and J gave up 5 bases, with 12 bases separating them. The CDR3 is made up of 13 amino acids. The CDR3 sequence is CSVTRAGTGELFF. Here the CDR3 DNA reads TGCAGCGTTACTCGGGCAGGGACCGGGGAGCTGTTTTTT.

The rearrangement uses TRBV7-3 and TRBJ2-1; D tentatively fits TRBD1 or TRBD2 (7 bases each). From germline, CDR1 is SGHTA and CDR2 FQGTGA. Trimming cost V 2 bases and J 10 bases, with 18 bases left between them. This CDR3 comprises 15 residues. The DNA of the CDR3 is TGTGCCAGCAGCTTACTGGCAGGGGGACTATGGGAGCAGTTCTTC. Encoded protein: CASSLLAGGLWEQFF.

This clonotype was recorded at least ten times. The gene calls are TRBV12-3 or TRBV12-4 and TRBJ2-5; TRBD2 matches 10 bases. This CDR3 is 15 amino acids long. The junction had 4 bases not matched to a gene; V was cut back by 2 bases and J by 4 bases. In DNA, the CDR3 is TGTGCCAGCAGTTTACTAGCGGGAGTGGTAGAGACCCAGTACTTC. This translates into CASSLLAGVVETQYF.

In this sample, this clonotype turned up many times. The chain joins TRBV7-9 to TRBJ2-7, with D unclear. The V and J ends lost 2 bases and 0 bases respectively, with 14 bases between them. The CDR3 spans 16 residues. Germline-derived CDR1 and CDR2 are SEHNR and FQNEAQ (reference sequence). The CDR3 region has the DNA TGTGCCAGCAGCTTATCGCCTCTTAGCAGCTCCTACGAGCAGTACGTC. The encoded protein is CASSLSPLSSSYEQYV.

This clonotype was seen many times. This sequence joins TRBV12-3 or TRBV12-4 and TRBJ2-5, with TRBD1 matching 10 bases. The CDR3 totals 14 residues. V lost 5 bases and J lost 5; bases outside the gene matches: 5. CDR3 in DNA: TGTGCCAGCAGTGGGGACAGGGGTAGGGAGACCCAGTACTTC. Translated, it gives CASSGDRGRETQYF.

This clonotype was detected ten times or more. J is TRBJ2-2 and V is TRBV5-5; 7 bases are a match to TRBD1. The CDR3 runs to 16 residues. The V gene's germline CDR1 is SGHKS and CDR2 YYEKEE (reference sequence). V dropped 5 bases and J dropped 2; count of bases not matched to a gene: 9. CDR3 nucleotide sequence: TGTGCCAGCAGACCCCTTAGGGGGCCCAACACCGGGGAGCTGTTTTTT. This translates into CASRPLRGPNTGELFF.

There are many counts of this clonotype. This chain links TRBV12-3 or TRBV12-4 with TRBJ1-2; 9 bases are shared with TRBD1. The ends lost 8 bases at V and 7 bases at J; junction bases unmatched: 8. The CDR3 is made up of 13 amino acids. This CDR3 is CASRRTGVFGYTF. The CDR3 bases are TGTGCCAGCCGGCGGACAGGGGTATTTGGCTACACCTTC.

This clonotype was recorded at least ten times. The J gene is TRBJ2-5, the V gene TRBV20-1; no firm D call. Germline loops: CDR1 DFQATT, CDR2 SNEGSKA (reference sequence). This CDR3 has 14 amino acids. Trimming took off 1 base at V and 4 bases at J, with 13 bases between the two ends. The CDR3 region has the DNA TGCAGTGCTAGAGCCCCTTTGGGCCCAGAGACCCAGTACTTC. This sequence encodes CSARAPLGPETQYF.

This clonotype was detected many times. The gene calls are TRBV11-2 and TRBJ2-2; 9 bases are shared with TRBD1. The J segment lost 5 bases and the V segment lost 5 bases, leaving 12 bases of the junction unmatched. CDR3 size: 17 residues. Germline V gene data show CDR1 as SGHAT and CDR2 as FQNNGV. The CDR3 DNA reads as TGTGCCAGCAGCGCCCAGCCGCCCGGGACAGGGACCGGGGAGCTGTTTTTT. Translated: CASSAQPPGTGTGELFF.

This clonotype was counted ten times or more. The chain uses TRBV4-2 and TRBJ2-7; D unresolved. The germline gives CDR1 LGHNA, CDR2 YNFKEQ. V lost 0 bases, J lost 6 bases, and 12 bases lay in between. The CDR3 covers 14 residues. CDR3 amino acids: CASSQDSSSPEQYF. The CDR3 nucleotides are TGTGCCAGCAGCCAAGATTCATCGTCTCCCGAGCAGTACTTC.